What follows are 32 T cell receptor beta chains derived from one specimen sequenced in a study of blood T cell repertoires in COVID-19. Produced via immunoSEQ multiplex PCR; TCRdb's table is partial and in-frame only. The table includes 150,000 to 160,000 clones, 75% to 95% detected once. The sample comprised peripheral blood. These receptors were obtained from a man aged 50-60 years with acute or convalescent COVID-19.

A word on this clone: This sample includes further DNA sequences coding for the same CDR3. This chain links TRBV5-1 with TRBJ1-1; D unclear. Germline V gene lookup returns CDR1 SGHRS and CDR2 YFSETQ. This CDR3 comprises 14 residues. V was cut by 0 bases and J by 0 bases, with 6 bases left in between. CDR3 sequence reads: CASSLGQMNTEAFF. DNA for the CDR3: TGCGCCAGCAGCTTGGGTCAGATGAACACTGAAGCTTTCTTT.

This rearrangement joins TRBV11-2 to TRBJ2-7; unclear D gene. Germline V CDR1 and CDR2: SGHAT, FQNNGV. Trimming stripped 1 base from V and 1 base from J, with 5 bases between. CDR3 length: 13 residues. CDR3 coding DNA: TGTGCCAGCAGCTTAGCCCATTCCTACGAGCAGTACGTC. Translating it yields CASSLAHSYEQYV.

This chain connects TRBV3-1 (or the pseudogene TRBV3-2) to TRBJ2-1; D remains ambiguous. Germline assignment: CDR1 LGHDT and CDR2 YNNKEL (reference sequence). Trimming pared 0 bases from V and 3 bases from J, leaving 9 bases between. The CDR3 length is 15 residues. The CDR3 nucleotides read TGTGCCAGCAGCCAAGATCACACCAACTACAATGAGCAGTTCTTC. It encodes CASSQDHTNYNEQFF.

The V call is TRBV3-1 (or the pseudogene TRBV3-2), the J call TRBJ2-5; D is perhaps TRBD2 (6 bases). The CDR3 runs 13 residues. Trimming stripped 8 bases from V and 6 bases from J, with 16 bases between. Germline lookup yields CDR1 LGHDT and CDR2 YNNKEL (reference sequence). As DNA, the CDR3 is TGTGCCAGCTACGGAGGGCCCGGGAAGACCCAGTACTTC. Protein sequence: CASYGGPGKTQYF.

V is TRBV28 and J is TRBJ1-5; D remains unclear. Deletions cut 6 bases from V and 7 bases from J, with 16 bases between. Germline CDR1 and CDR2: MDHEN and SYDVKM. CDR3 length equals 14 residues. The CDR3 DNA reads as TGTGCCAGCAGCCCCGCGAGGTGGCAACAGCCCCAGCATTTT. Its translation: CASSPARWQQPQHF.

This clone came up once. The chain carries TRBV5-6 and TRBJ2-3, with TRBD1 matching 7 bases. After removal of 4 bases from V and 2 bases from J, the junction contained 7 bases not matched to a gene. Germline CDR1 reads SGHDT; CDR2 reads YYEEEE. CDR3 length: 15 residues. The CDR3 DNA reads TGTGCCAGCAGCACACCGACAGGGATCACAGATACGCAGTATTTT. Its protein is CASSTPTGITDTQYF. The full variable domain, in which reference TRBV5-6 and TRBJ2-3 provide the parts outside the CDR3, is DAGVTQSPTHLIKTRGQQVTLRCSPKSGHDTVSWYQQALGQGPQFIFQYYEEEERQRGNFPDRFSGHQFPNYSSELNVNALLLGDSALYLCASSTPTGITDTQYFGPGTRLTVL.

The chain joins TRBV3-1 (or the pseudogene TRBV3-2) to TRBJ1-1; 7 nucleotides match TRBD1. Germline V gene data show CDR1 as LGHDT and CDR2 as YNNKEL (reference sequence). The CDR3 consists of 14 residues. Trimming removed 1 base from V and 1 base from J; junction bases left unmatched: 0. The CDR3 nucleotides are TGTGCCAGCAGCCAAGGACAGGGGAACACTGAAGCTTTCTTT. Its protein is CASSQGQGNTEAFF.

The rearrangement joins TRBV4-1 to TRBJ1-4; D is uncertain. In germline, CDR1 is MGHRA, CDR2 YSYEKL. This CDR3 has 13 residues. Trimming removed 6 bases from V and 13 bases from J, with 18 bases in between. CDR3 sequence reads: CASRLRPGSRLFF. DNA of the CDR3: TGCGCCAGCAGGCTGCGGCCCGGGTCACGACTGTTTTTT.

The chain joins TRBV4-3 to TRBJ1-2; the match to TRBD1 covers 7 bases. CDR3 size: 15 residues. CDR1 is LGHNA and CDR2 is YSLEER in the germline V gene. V lost 1 base, J lost 5 bases, and 7 bases stayed unmatched. In DNA, the CDR3 is TGCGCCAGCAGCCAAGGGACAGGCGCTGAATATGGCTACACCTTC. Its translation: CASSQGTGAEYGYTF.

The V gene is TRBV7-3, the J gene TRBJ1-5; D gene uncertain. V was pared by 4 bases and J by 7 bases, with 11 bases between. The CDR3 sequence is 13 residues long. Germline V gives CDR1 SGHTA, CDR2 FQGTGA. CDR3 nucleotide sequence: TGTGCCAGCAGCTCCGAGCGGGGACAGCCCCAGCATTTT. Its protein is CASSSERGQPQHF.

This rearrangement joins TRBV15 to TRBJ2-4; 9 bases are shared with TRBD2. Per germline, CDR1 LNHNV and CDR2 YYDKDF (reference sequence). There are 19 residues in the CDR3. V lost 6 bases and J lost 0; bases outside the gene matches: 15. The CDR3 protein is CATSRAFGGGGLAKNIQYF. CDR3 nucleotides: TGTGCCACCAGTCGCGCGTTTGGCGGGGGGGGTTTAGCCAAAAACATTCAGTACTTC.

The chain is built from TRBV19 and TRBJ1-5; 9 bases fit TRBD1. The CDR3 has 15 amino acids. The germline V gene has CDR1 LNHDA and CDR2 SQIVND (reference sequence). J was trimmed by 4 bases and V by 5 bases; bases with no gene match: 6. The CDR3 bases are TGTGCCAGTAGTTCCGGGACAGGGAGGAATCAGCCCCAGCATTTT. Encoded protein: CASSSGTGRNQPQHF. Full variable domain (remainder filled in from reference TRBV19 and TRBJ1-5): DGGITQSPKYLFRKEGQNVTLSCEQNLNHDAMYWYRQDPGQGLRLIYYSQIVNDFQKGDIAEGYSVSREKKESFPLTVTSAQKNPTAFYLCASSSGTGRNQPQHFGDGTRLSIL.

The chain carries TRBV7-3 and TRBJ2-1, with 11 bases identical to TRBD2. Germline V gene sequence: CDR1 SGHTA, CDR2 FQGTGA. This CDR3 has 16 residues. The trim removed 3 bases at V and 10 bases at J, leaving 11 bases unmatched. DNA of the CDR3: TGTGCCAGCAGCTTTAGCGGGACTAGCGGTGTTTTGGAGCAGTTCTTC. Translation: CASSFSGTSGVLEQFF.

Here the CDR3 DNA reads TGTGCCAGCAGCCTGCGGGGGAGCTCCTACAATGAGCAGTTCTTC. Translated: CASSLRGSSYNEQFF. V gene TRBV4-2 combines with J gene TRBJ2-1, with 7 nucleotides matching TRBD2. Looked up from germline, CDR1 is LGHNA and CDR2 is YNFKEQ. The CDR3 sequence is 15 residues long. The V gene end was trimmed by 4 bases and the J gene end by 0 bases; junction bases not matched to a gene: 3.

This rearrangement joins TRBV19 to TRBJ1-5; D remains ambiguous. The V gene lost 5 bases and the J gene lost 4 bases, with 15 bases spanning the gap. CDR1 is LNHDA and CDR2 is SQIVND in the germline V gene (reference sequence). The CDR3 contains 15 residues. In DNA form, the CDR3 reads TGTGCCAGTAGTTTCGAGCGAGGCGGGAATCAGCCCCAGCATTTT. Encoded protein: CASSFERGGNQPQHF.

The chain combines TRBV5-8 with TRBJ1-5; TRBD1 agrees at 9 bases. The V segment lost 2 bases and the J segment 5 bases; nucleotides outside the gene matches: 5. This CDR3 comprises 15 residues. Germline CDR1 SGHTS, CDR2 YDEGEE. CDR3 residues: CASSLWTGADQPQHF. CDR3 DNA: TGTGCCAGCAGCTTATGGACAGGGGCGGATCAGCCCCAGCATTTT. The full variable domain, rest sourced from reference TRBV5-8 and TRBJ1-5, is EAGVTQSPTHLIKTRGQQATLRCSPISGHTSVYWYQQALGLGLQFLLWYDEGEERNRGNFPPRFSGRQFPNYSSELNVNALELEDSALYLCASSLWTGADQPQHFGDGTRLSIL.

This clone was seen a few times. This chain joins TRBV7-9 and TRBJ1-5; D perhaps matches TRBD1 (6 bases). The V gene lost 5 bases and the J gene lost 3 bases, with 17 bases spanning the gap. The CDR3 totals 16 residues. Germline loops: CDR1 SEHNR, CDR2 FQNEAQ (reference sequence). CDR3 sequence (DNA): TGTGCCAGCAGCCCCGGGACATCCCTTTTCAATCAGCCCCAGCATTTT. It translates to CASSPGTSLFNQPQHF.

This chain links TRBV4-2 with TRBJ2-3, with 7 positions matching TRBD2. The trim removed 0 bases at V and 6 bases at J, leaving 9 bases unmatched. In germline, CDR1 is LGHNA, CDR2 YNFKEQ. This CDR3 comprises 16 residues. CDR3 bases: TGTGCCAGCAGCCAAGAACTAGCGACCCCGACGGATACGCAGTATTTT. Its protein product is CASSQELATPTDTQYF.

The J gene is TRBJ2-7, the V gene TRBV3-1 (or the pseudogene TRBV3-2), with D possibly being TRBD1 (6 bases). Trimming cost V 0 bases and J 6 bases, with 15 bases left between them. CDR1 and CDR2 from the germline V gene are LGHDT and YNNKEL (reference sequence). There are 15 residues in the CDR3. The CDR3 DNA reads as TGTGCCAGCAGCCAAGATGGGGGCGGAACCCCCGAGCAGTACTTC. This encodes CASSQDGGGTPEQYF.

The chain combines TRBV7-3 with TRBJ2-2; D possibly corresponds to TRBD1 (6 bases). The CDR3 sequence is 15 residues long. Germline V gene sequence: CDR1 SGHTA, CDR2 FQGTGA. Trimming shortened V by 2 bases and J by 6 bases, and 13 bases separated the two germline ends. CDR3 sequence: CASSLQPGVPGELFF. CDR3 DNA sequence: TGTGCCAGCAGCTTACAGCCAGGGGTCCCCGGGGAGCTGTTTTTT. Drawing the rest from reference TRBV7-3 and TRBJ2-2, the complete variable domain is GAGVSQTPSNKVTEKGKYVELRCDPISGHTALYWYRQSLGQGPEFLIYFQGTGAADDSGLPNDRFFAVRPEGSVSTLKIQRTERGDSAVYLCASSLQPGVPGELFFGEGSRLTVL.

This sequence joins TRBV7-2 and TRBJ2-5; D may be TRBD1 (6 bases). Germline V gene lookup returns CDR1 SGHTA and CDR2 FQGNSA. V was clipped by 2 bases and J by 2 bases, with 15 bases between them. The CDR3 length is 16 residues. CDR3 sequence reads: CASSLIGAGVQETQYF. DNA of the CDR3: TGTGCCAGCAGCTTAATAGGGGCAGGGGTTCAAGAGACCCAGTACTTC.

The V call is TRBV6-1, the J call TRBJ2-7; 7 bases line up with TRBD2. J lost 5 bases, V lost 3 bases, and 1 base had no gene match. This CDR3 has 12 amino acids. Germline V gene data show CDR1 as MNHNS and CDR2 as SASEGT. The CDR3 protein is CASSEGGDEQYF. In DNA, the CDR3 is TGTGCCAGCAGTGAGGGGGGGGACGAGCAGTACTTC.

This clone has a single count. The chain is built from TRBV15 and TRBJ1-3; D not certain. The germline gives CDR1 LNHNV, CDR2 YYDKDF (reference sequence). V was pared by 0 bases and J by 0 bases, with 12 bases between. The CDR3 consists of 17 residues. The CDR3 here is CATSRDERSDSGNTIYF. CDR3 nucleotide sequence: TGTGCCACCAGCAGAGATGAGAGGTCAGACTCTGGAAACACCATATATTTT. Drawing the rest from reference TRBV15 and TRBJ1-3, the complete variable domain is DAMVIQNPRYQVTQFGKPVTLSCSQTLNHNVMYWYQQKSSQAPKLLFHYYDKDFNNEADTPDNFQSRRPNTSFCFLDIRSPGLGDTAMYLCATSRDERSDSGNTIYFGEGSWLTVV.

The J gene is TRBJ2-7, the V gene TRBV7-9; 8 bases line up with TRBD2. Per the germline V gene, CDR1 is SEHNR and CDR2 is FQNEAQ (reference sequence). This CDR3 contains 15 residues. J was trimmed by 3 bases and V by 3 bases; bases with no gene match: 7. The CDR3 reads CASSFGGARLYEQYF. DNA of the CDR3: TGTGCCAGCAGCTTCGGGGGGGCACGGCTCTACGAGCAGTACTTC.

The gene calls are TRBV7-7 and TRBJ2-1; 11 bases match TRBD2. J gave up 9 bases and V 2 bases, and 6 bases lay outside the gene matches. Per germline, CDR1 SSHAT and CDR2 FNYEAQ (reference sequence). The CDR3 has 15 residues. The CDR3 protein is CASSLLAGGPSEQFF. DNA of the CDR3: TGTGCCAGCAGCTTATTAGCGGGAGGGCCCAGTGAGCAGTTCTTC.

The chain is built from TRBV6-5 and TRBJ2-2, with 7 bases lining up with TRBD2. V shed 8 bases and J 4 bases; nucleotides not matched to a gene: 10. Germline loops: CDR1 MNHEY, CDR2 SVGAGI. The CDR3 contains 15 residues. CDR3 bases: TGTGCCAGCGCAGTGCGGGAGCGGGGCACCGGGGAGCTGTTTTTT. Encoded protein: CASAVRERGTGELFF.

The V gene is TRBV20-1, the J gene TRBJ2-3, with 12 positions matching TRBD2. Germline V CDR1 and CDR2: DFQATT, SNEGSKA (reference sequence). The trim removed 3 bases at V and 1 base at J, leaving 8 bases unmatched. The CDR3 sequence is 17 residues long. CDR3 sequence: CSASRLAGARGTDTQYF. CDR3 nucleotide sequence: TGCAGTGCTAGTCGACTAGCGGGGGCACGAGGCACAGATACGCAGTATTTT.

V and J are TRBV27 and TRBJ2-1; 8 bases map to TRBD1. V shed 6 bases, J shed 4 bases, and the junction held 5 bases outside the gene matches. The CDR3 is 14 residues long. CDR1 is MNHEY, CDR2 SMNVEV, per germline (reference sequence). This chain's CDR3 is CASSRTGSYNEQFF. Here the CDR3 DNA reads TGTGCCAGCAGCCGGACAGGGTCGTACAATGAGCAGTTCTTC.

The rearrangement links TRBV9 to TRBJ1-1; 7 nucleotides align to TRBD1. V was clipped by 4 bases and J by 1 base; unmatched bases: 4. The CDR3 contains 14 residues. Germline loops: CDR1 SGDLS, CDR2 YYNGEE. Written as DNA, the CDR3 is TGTGCCAGCAGCCGGGACAGATGGAACACTGAAGCTTTCTTT. It translates to CASSRDRWNTEAFF.

The chain recombines TRBV2 with TRBJ2-5; weak D call: TRBD2 (5 bases). Trimming took 7 bases from V and 2 from J, leaving 17 bases between them. Germline V gene sequence: CDR1 SNHLY, CDR2 FYNNEI. The CDR3 is 15 amino acids. The CDR3 nucleotides are TGTGCCAGCAACGATAGGTGGGAGAATCAAGAGACCCAGTACTTC. It encodes CASNDRWENQETQYF. Drawing the rest from reference TRBV2 and TRBJ2-5, the complete variable domain is EPEVTQTPSHQVTQMGQEVILRCVPISNHLYFYWYRQILGQKVEFLVSFYNNEISEKSEIFDDQFSVERPDGSNFTLKIRSTKLEDSAMYFCASNDRWENQETQYFGPGTRLLVL.

The rearrangement uses TRBV5-1 and TRBJ2-6; no firm D call. This CDR3 is 17 amino acids long. Germline V gives CDR1 SGHRS, CDR2 YFSETQ. Deletions cut 0 bases from V and 1 base from J, with 11 bases between. DNA of the CDR3: TGCGCCAGCAGCTTGGCCGCCAGATTATCTGGGGCCAACGTCCTGACTTTC. This gives the protein CASSLAARLSGANVLTF.

The chain carries TRBV5-1 and TRBJ2-7; D is ambiguous. In germline, CDR1 is SGHRS, CDR2 YFSETQ. The ends were cut back, 5 bases at V and 1 base at J, with 7 bases in the middle. The CDR3 runs to 12 residues. CDR3 sequence (DNA): TGCGCCAGCAGATTATCGTCCTACGAGCAGTACTTC. Translation gives CASRLSSYEQYF.